Below are 27 T cell receptor beta chains sequenced from a single sample in a study of human T cells and chemical hapten exposure. Via MiXCR, TCRdb re-called the RACE reads, giving one row per CDR3 protein. Of roughly 360,000 distinct CDR3 sequences detected, approximately 5% appear once; the ten largest clones hold over 2%. Time point described: patch test 1, 2 weeks after DPC sensitization. The treatment was: therapeutic diphenylcyclopropenone sensitization with weekly scalp DPC. The sample here was whole blood, taken in connection with sensitization to the hapten diphenylcyclopropenone (DPC). The receptors shown here come from a woman aged 50 to 65 with alopecia areata. Some clones in this sample may be carry-over from other donors' samples.

This clonotype was recorded many times. The J gene is TRBJ2-3, the V gene TRBV20-1, with D perhaps matching TRBD1 (6 bases). The CDR3 contains 14 residues. Trimming pared 0 bases from V and 8 bases from J, leaving 15 bases between. Germline CDR1 is DFQATT and CDR2 is SNEGSKA (reference sequence). The CDR3 nucleotides read TGCAGTGCTAGAGATCGCAGGGGCCAGGGTACGCAGTATTTT. Amino acid sequence: CSARDRRGQGTQYF.

This clonotype was recorded at least ten times. This chain joins TRBV30 and TRBJ2-2; the match to TRBD2 covers 7 bases. After removal of 2 bases from V and 0 bases from J, the junction contained 0 bases not matched to a gene. The CDR3 runs to 14 residues. Germline V gene data show CDR1 as GTSNPN and CDR2 as SVGIG (reference sequence). Written as DNA, the CDR3 is TGTGCCTGGAGTCGGGGGGCGAACACCGGGGAGCTGTTTTTT. This encodes CAWSRGANTGELFF.

This clonotype was observed many times. V usage is TRBV7-8 and J usage is TRBJ2-6; D might be TRBD1 (5 bases). The CDR3 is made up of 14 amino acids. Per the germline V gene, CDR1 is SGHVS and CDR2 is FQNEAQ. V was cut by 6 bases and J by 2 bases, with 8 bases left in between. CDR3 sequence reads: CASRRGTGANVLTF. In nucleotides, the CDR3 is TGTGCCAGCAGAAGGGGAACTGGGGCCAACGTCCTGACTTTC. The complete variable domain, with remaining parts taken from reference TRBV7-8 and TRBJ2-6, reads GAGVSQSPRYKVAKRGQDVALRCDPISGHVSLFWYQQALGQGPEFLTYFQNEAQLDKSGLPSDRFFAERPEGSVSTLKIQRTQQEDSAVYLCASRRGTGANVLTFGAGSRLTVL.

The chain joins TRBV27 to TRBJ1-5; TRBD1 agrees at 8 bases. CDR1 is MNHEY and CDR2 is SMNVEV in the germline V gene (reference sequence). Germline trimming cut 7 bases from V and 2 bases from J; bases unmatched to any gene: 7. The CDR3 runs to 15 residues. CDR3 in DNA: TGTGCCAGCAAAGTAATGGGACAGGGCAATCAGCCCCAGCATTTT. Amino acids: CASKVMGQGNQPQHF.

At least ten counts were recorded for this clonotype. The chain couples TRBV29-1 to TRBJ1-1; D remains ambiguous. The CDR3 is 13 amino acids. Germline V CDR1 and CDR2: SQVTM, ANQGSEA. V gave up 0 bases and J gave up 4 bases, with 9 bases separating them. CDR3 amino acids: CSVEEGQGTEAFF. CDR3 coding DNA: TGCAGCGTTGAAGAGGGTCAAGGCACTGAAGCTTTCTTT.

Regarding this clonotype: An end of the junction differs from the germline gene, which may be a read error. The chain links TRBV7-9 to TRBJ1-2; 7 nucleotides line up with TRBD1. CDR1 is SEHNR, CDR2 FQNEAQ, per germline (reference sequence). The CDR3 totals 16 residues. The DNA of the CDR3 is TGTGCCAGCAGATTAGGGGGACAGTCGGACAACTATGGCTACACCTTC. Its translation: CASRLGGQSDNYGYTF.

The rearrangement links TRBV5-1 to TRBJ2-5, with a weak D call TRBD1 (7 bases). The length of the CDR3 is 15 residues. Trimming took 4 bases from V and 3 from J, leaving 16 bases between them. CDR1 and CDR2 from the germline V gene are SGHRS and YFSETQ. CDR3 bases: TGCGCCAGCAGCAATCAGGGGGGCCGAAAAGAGACCCAGTACTTC. Translated, it gives CASSNQGGRKETQYF.

The sample holds many counts of this clonotype. The chain links TRBV12-3 or TRBV12-4 to TRBJ1-5; 8 bases align to TRBD1. V gave up 3 bases and J gave up 7 bases; unmatched junction bases: 11. The CDR3 covers 16 residues. The CDR3 DNA sequence: TGTGCCAGCAGTTTGCAGGGGGCGACAGGGAACCAGCCCCAGCATTTT. Encoded protein: CASSLQGATGNQPQHF.

This clonotype was counted ten times or more. The chain links TRBV5-8 to TRBJ2-7; TRBD1 is a possible D gene (5 bases). CDR1 is SGHTS, CDR2 YDEGEE, per germline. CDR3 length equals 16 residues. With 2 bases removed from V and 0 bases from J, the gap between germline ends came to 15 bases. This chain's CDR3 is CASSFLGPTGSYEQYF. DNA for the CDR3: TGTGCCAGCAGCTTCCTGGGGCCGACCGGCTCCTACGAGCAGTACTTC.

Ten or more counts support this clonotype. This rearrangement joins TRBV2 to TRBJ1-2; D possibly corresponds to TRBD1 (5 bases). V was trimmed by 7 bases and J by 2 bases, leaving 8 bases between them. Germline-derived CDR1 and CDR2 are SNHLY and FYNNEI. CDR3 size: 12 residues. For the CDR3, the DNA is TGTGCCAGCAACCGACAGAACTATGGCTACACCTTC. Amino acids: CASNRQNYGYTF.

In this sample, this clonotype turned up many times. The genes are TRBV6-5 and TRBJ1-2; possibly TRBD1 for D (5 bases). The V end was cut by 6 bases, the J end by 3 bases, with 20 bases between. The CDR3 totals 16 residues. In germline, CDR1 is MNHEY, CDR2 SVGAGI. The CDR3 is CASRGDPGRSDYGYTF. Here the CDR3 DNA reads TGTGCCAGCAGGGGAGACCCGGGACGCAGTGACTATGGCTACACCTTC.

The table lists this clonotype with many counts. The V gene is TRBV7-6, the J gene TRBJ2-3, with TRBD2 identical over 7 bases. V trimming: 4 bases; J trimming: 0 bases; junction bases outside the gene matches: 13. Germline values: CDR1 SGHVS, CDR2 FNYEAQ. The CDR3 covers 18 residues. CDR3 sequence (DNA): TGTGCCAGCAGCTCTCCCATGGGCGGGAGTGGGAGCACAGATACGCAGTATTTT. It codes for CASSSPMGGSGSTDTQYF.

This clonotype was detected ten times or more. The J gene is TRBJ2-5, the V gene TRBV10-2; D might be TRBD1 (6 bases). Looked up from germline, CDR1 is WSHSY and CDR2 is SAAADI. V was clipped by 10 bases and J by 4 bases, with 19 bases between them. The CDR3 runs 14 residues. This CDR3 reads CATAGAQGPETQYF. The CDR3 nucleotides read TGCGCCACTGCAGGGGCGCAGGGCCCAGAGACCCAGTACTTC.

In this sample, this clonotype turned up many times. This chain joins TRBV6-5 and TRBJ1-5; 8 nucleotides align to TRBD1. Germline V gene lookup returns CDR1 MNHEY and CDR2 SVGAGI. Unmatched junction bases numbered 2, after V lost 2 bases and J lost 5 bases. This CDR3 contains 14 residues. The chain's CDR3 is CASSYRQGHQPQHF. The CDR3 DNA reads TGTGCCAGCAGTTACAGACAGGGGCATCAGCCCCAGCATTTT.

The rearrangement links TRBV28 to TRBJ2-7; D gene unclear. The V end was cut by 8 bases, the J end by 6 bases, with 17 bases between. This CDR3 region has 13 residues. The germline V gene has CDR1 MDHEN and CDR2 SYDVKM. CDR3 in DNA: TGTGCCAGCCGTCTGGATGGTCCATCCGAGCAGTACTTC. Translation: CASRLDGPSEQYF.

This clonotype appeared a few times. V usage is TRBV15 and J usage is TRBJ2-3; 7 bases map to TRBD2. J gave up 2 bases and V 9 bases, and 5 bases lay outside the gene matches. CDR3 length equals 13 residues. Germline V gene lookup returns CDR1 LNHNV and CDR2 YYDKDF (reference sequence). CDR3 protein: CATSSGVTDTQYF. The CDR3 nucleotides read TGTGCCACTTCGAGCGGGGTCACAGATACGCAGTATTTT.

In its sample, this clonotype was seen many times. The chain recombines TRBV29-1 with TRBJ2-4, with TRBD2 as a possible D gene (6 bases). The CDR3 runs 14 residues. Germline CDR1 reads SQVTM; CDR2 reads ANQGSEA. V was pared by 0 bases and J by 6 bases, with 12 bases between. The CDR3 protein is CSVEEVGRGNIQYF. The DNA for the CDR3 is TGCAGCGTTGAAGAGGTCGGGAGAGGAAACATTCAGTACTTC.

This clonotype was seen more than once but under ten times. The rearrangement joins TRBV20-1 to TRBJ2-1; a possible D gene is TRBD2 (5 bases). Trimming cost V 3 bases and J 15 bases, with 27 bases left between them. The CDR3 totals 15 residues. Per the germline V gene, CDR1 is DFQATT and CDR2 is SNEGSKA (reference sequence). This CDR3 reads CSASVGGGRVGTGFF. CDR3 bases: TGCAGTGCTAGTGTCGGTGGCGGGCGGGTCGGAACCGGGTTCTTC.

This chain links TRBV10-3 with TRBJ2-1; no clear D gene. Trimming removed 6 bases from V and 0 bases from J, with 6 bases in between. This CDR3 spans 13 amino acids. In germline, CDR1 is ENHRY, CDR2 SYGVKD. The CDR3 DNA reads TGTGCCATCAGACTTGGCTCCTACAATGAGCAGTTCTTC. It specifies CAIRLGSYNEQFF.

The chain joins TRBV12-3 or TRBV12-4 to TRBJ2-3; D is unclear. Deletions cut 7 bases from V and 3 bases from J, with 11 bases between. The CDR3 loop spans 13 amino acids. Here the CDR3 DNA reads TGTGCCAGCATCCTAAGCCTGACAGATACGCAGTATTTT. It encodes CASILSLTDTQYF.

This clonotype was seen ten or more times. This chain connects TRBV20-1 to TRBJ2-1; 14 nucleotides agree with TRBD2. J gave up 6 bases and V 6 bases, and 4 bases lay outside the gene matches. This CDR3 contains 14 residues. The V gene's germline CDR1 is DFQATT and CDR2 SNEGSKA (reference sequence). CDR3 sequence reads: CSAQTSGRGNEQFF. The CDR3 region has the DNA TGCAGTGCCCAGACTAGCGGGAGGGGCAATGAGCAGTTCTTC.

This clonotype was observed many times. This chain connects TRBV7-7 to TRBJ1-1; D gene unclear. The CDR3 covers 13 residues. V was clipped by 3 bases and J by 1 base, with 6 bases between them. The V gene's germline CDR1 is SSHAT and CDR2 FNYEAQ (reference sequence). The CDR3 loop is CASSLTSNTEAFF. The CDR3 coding sequence is TGTGCCAGCAGCTTGACGTCGAACACTGAAGCTTTCTTT.

This clonotype came up a few times. The chain employs TRBV20-1 and TRBJ2-7; 7 bases fit TRBD1. Trimming removed 3 bases from V and 0 bases from J; junction bases left unmatched: 5. This CDR3 has 14 residues. CDR1 and CDR2 from the germline V gene are DFQATT and SNEGSKA (reference sequence). CDR3 bases: TGCAGTGCTAGTCAACAGGGGTACTCCTACGAGCAGTACTTC. It translates to CSASQQGYSYEQYF.

J is TRBJ1-3 and V is TRBV6-1; weak D call: TRBD1 (5 bases). The CDR3 is 15 amino acids. The germline gives CDR1 MNHNS, CDR2 SASEGT. V dropped 6 bases and J dropped 1 base, with 13 bases sitting between them. In DNA, the CDR3 is TGTGCCAGCAGCCGACAGAACCGTTCTGGAAACACCATATATTTT. This encodes CASSRQNRSGNTIYF.

Ten or more counts support this clonotype. The chain carries TRBV12-3 or TRBV12-4 and TRBJ2-7, with D tentatively TRBD2 (6 bases). Trimming removed 6 bases at V and 4 bases at J, with 13 bases between. CDR3 length: 13 amino acids. CDR3 sequence reads: CASRPGTEYEQYF. DNA of the CDR3: TGTGCCAGCAGGCCTGGGACTGAATACGAGCAGTACTTC.

This clonotype was picked up many times. This chain links TRBV6-5 with TRBJ1-5, with 7 bases matching TRBD1. The CDR3 has 13 amino acids. V was clipped by 5 bases and J by 3 bases; unmatched bases: 1. From germline, CDR1 is MNHEY and CDR2 SVGAGI. CDR3 sequence (DNA): TGTGCCAGCAGTGGGACAGTCAATCAGCCCCAGCATTTT. Residues: CASSGTVNQPQHF.

Many counts were recorded for this clonotype. The rearrangement joins TRBV11-2 to TRBJ1-6; 10 positions agree with TRBD1. The CDR3 is 17 residues long. Unmatched junction bases numbered 6, after V lost 5 bases and J lost 2 bases. From germline, CDR1 is SGHAT and CDR2 FQNNGV. The CDR3, as DNA: TGTGCCAGCAGCCCTAGGACAGGGGGGCCCTATAATTCACCCCTCCACTTT. Protein sequence: CASSPRTGGPYNSPLHF. Together with reference TRBV11-2 and TRBJ1-6, the CDR3 gives the full variable domain: EAGVAQSPRYKIIEKRQSVAFWCNPISGHATLYWYQQILGQGPKLLIQFQNNGVVDDSQLPKDRFSAERLKGVDSTLKIQPAKLEDSAVYLCASSPRTGGPYNSPLHFGNGTRLTVT.